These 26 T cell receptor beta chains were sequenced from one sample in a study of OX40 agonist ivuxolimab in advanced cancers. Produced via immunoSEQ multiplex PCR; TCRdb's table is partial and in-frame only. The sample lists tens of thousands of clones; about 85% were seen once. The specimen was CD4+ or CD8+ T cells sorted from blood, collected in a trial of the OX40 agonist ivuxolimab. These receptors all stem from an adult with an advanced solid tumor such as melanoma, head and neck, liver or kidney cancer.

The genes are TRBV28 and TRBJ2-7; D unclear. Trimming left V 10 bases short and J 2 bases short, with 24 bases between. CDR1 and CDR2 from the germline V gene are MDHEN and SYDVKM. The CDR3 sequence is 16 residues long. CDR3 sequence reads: CATSEATTPVTYEQYF. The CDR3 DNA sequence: TGTGCCACCAGCGAGGCGACCACACCTGTAACCTACGAGCAGTACTTC.

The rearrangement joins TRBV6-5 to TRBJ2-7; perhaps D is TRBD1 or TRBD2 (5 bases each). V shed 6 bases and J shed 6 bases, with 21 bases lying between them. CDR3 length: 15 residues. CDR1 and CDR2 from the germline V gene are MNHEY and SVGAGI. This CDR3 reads CASSFKRTWGFEQYF. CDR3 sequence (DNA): TGTGCCAGCAGCTTCAAGCGGACCTGGGGGTTCGAGCAGTACTTC.

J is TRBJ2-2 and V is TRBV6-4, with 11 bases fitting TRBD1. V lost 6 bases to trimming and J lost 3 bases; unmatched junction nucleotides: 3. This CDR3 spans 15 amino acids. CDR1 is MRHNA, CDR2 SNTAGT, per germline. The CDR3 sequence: CASSPGQGDTGELFF. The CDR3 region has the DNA TGTGCCAGCAGCCCGGGACAGGGGGACACCGGGGAGCTGTTTTTT.

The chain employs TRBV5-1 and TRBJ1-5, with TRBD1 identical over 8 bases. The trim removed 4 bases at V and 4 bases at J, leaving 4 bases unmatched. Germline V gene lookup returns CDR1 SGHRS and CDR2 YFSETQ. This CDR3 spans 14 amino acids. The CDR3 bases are TGCGCCAGCAGCCAAGGGACAGGTAATCAGCCCCAGCATTTT. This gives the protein CASSQGTGNQPQHF.

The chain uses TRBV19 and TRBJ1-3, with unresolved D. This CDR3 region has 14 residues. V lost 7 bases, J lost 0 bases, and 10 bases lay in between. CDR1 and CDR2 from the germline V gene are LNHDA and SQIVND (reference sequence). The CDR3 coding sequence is TGTGCCAGTACCCCTATCTACTCTGGAAACACCATATATTTT. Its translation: CASTPIYSGNTIYF.

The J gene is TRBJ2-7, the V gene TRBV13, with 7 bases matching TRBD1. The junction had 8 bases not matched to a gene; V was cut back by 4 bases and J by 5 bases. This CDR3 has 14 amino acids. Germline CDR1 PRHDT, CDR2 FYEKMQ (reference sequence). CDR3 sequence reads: CASSSRGQPDEQYF. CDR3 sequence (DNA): TGTGCCAGCAGCTCTAGGGGGCAACCCGACGAGCAGTACTTC. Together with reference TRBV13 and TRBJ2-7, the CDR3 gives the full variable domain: AAGVIQSPRHLIKEKRETATLKCYPIPRHDTVYWYQQGPGQDPQFLISFYEKMQSDKGSIPDRFSAQQFSDYHSELNMSSLELGDSALYFCASSSRGQPDEQYFGPGTRLTVT.

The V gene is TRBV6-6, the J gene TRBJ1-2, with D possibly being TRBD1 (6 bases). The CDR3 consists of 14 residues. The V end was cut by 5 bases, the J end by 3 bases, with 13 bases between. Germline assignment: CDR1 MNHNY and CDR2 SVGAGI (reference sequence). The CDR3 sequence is CASSPTGFYYGYTF. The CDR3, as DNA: TGTGCCAGCAGTCCAACAGGGTTCTACTATGGCTACACCTTC.

The CDR3 nucleotides are TGCGCCAGCAGCTCACAATGGATAGACAGGGTGGTCGGGGAGCTGTTTTTT. It specifies CASSSQWIDRVVGELFF. The chain has TRBV5-1 and TRBJ2-2, with 7 bases lining up with TRBD1. The CDR3 consists of 17 residues. CDR1 and CDR2 from the germline V gene are SGHRS and YFSETQ. V trimming: 3 bases; J trimming: 7 bases; junction bases outside the gene matches: 15.

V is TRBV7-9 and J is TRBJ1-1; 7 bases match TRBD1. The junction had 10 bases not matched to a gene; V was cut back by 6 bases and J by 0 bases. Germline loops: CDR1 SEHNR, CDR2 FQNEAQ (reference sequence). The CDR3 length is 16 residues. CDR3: CASRDRQGGMNTEAFF. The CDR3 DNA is TGTGCCAGCAGAGACAGACAGGGAGGGATGAACACTGAAGCTTTCTTT.

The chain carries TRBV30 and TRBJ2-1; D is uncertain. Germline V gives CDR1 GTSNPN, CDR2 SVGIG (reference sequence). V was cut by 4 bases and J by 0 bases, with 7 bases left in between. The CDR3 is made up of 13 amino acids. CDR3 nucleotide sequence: TGTGCCTGGACACCGAGCTCCTACAATGAGCAGTTCTTC. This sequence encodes CAWTPSSYNEQFF.

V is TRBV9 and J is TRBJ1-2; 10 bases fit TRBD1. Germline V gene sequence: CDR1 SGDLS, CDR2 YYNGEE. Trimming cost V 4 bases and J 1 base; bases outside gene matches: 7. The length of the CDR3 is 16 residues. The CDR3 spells CASSPQGQGLNYGYTF. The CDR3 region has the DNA TGTGCCAGCAGCCCTCAGGGACAGGGGCTTAACTATGGCTACACCTTC.

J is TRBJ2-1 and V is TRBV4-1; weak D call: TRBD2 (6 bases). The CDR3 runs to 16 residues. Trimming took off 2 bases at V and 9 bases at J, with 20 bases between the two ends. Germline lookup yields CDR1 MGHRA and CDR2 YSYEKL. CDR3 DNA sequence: TGCGCCAGCAGCCAATCTAGCGATCCCAGTGGTATTGAGCAGTTCTTC. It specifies CASSQSSDPSGIEQFF.

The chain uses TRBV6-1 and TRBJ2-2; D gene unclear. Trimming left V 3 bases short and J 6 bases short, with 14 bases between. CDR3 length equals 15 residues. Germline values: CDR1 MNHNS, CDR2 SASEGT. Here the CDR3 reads CASSEKTAAPGELFF. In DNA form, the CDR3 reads TGTGCCAGCAGTGAGAAGACTGCGGCCCCCGGGGAGCTGTTTTTT.

The CDR3 reads CASSLVGTGAYNEQFF. The CDR3, as DNA: TGTGCCAGCAGCTTAGTAGGGACAGGGGCCTACAATGAGCAGTTCTTC. The chain joins TRBV7-9 to TRBJ2-1; 10 positions match TRBD1. Trimming removed 1 base from V and 2 bases from J; junction bases left unmatched: 2. The CDR3 spans 16 residues. Looked up from germline, CDR1 is SEHNR and CDR2 is FQNEAQ (reference sequence).

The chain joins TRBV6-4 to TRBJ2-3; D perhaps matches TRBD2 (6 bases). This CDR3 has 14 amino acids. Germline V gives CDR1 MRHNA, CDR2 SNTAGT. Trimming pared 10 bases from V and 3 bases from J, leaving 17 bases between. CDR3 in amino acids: CATHSGVSTDTQYF. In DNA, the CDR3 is TGTGCCACCCATTCGGGAGTCTCAACAGATACGCAGTATTTT.

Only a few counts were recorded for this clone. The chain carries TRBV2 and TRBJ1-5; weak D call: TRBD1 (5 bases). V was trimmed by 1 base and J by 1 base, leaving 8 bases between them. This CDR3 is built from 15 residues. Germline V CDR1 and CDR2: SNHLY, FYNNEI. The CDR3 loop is CASSEVRVSNQPQHF. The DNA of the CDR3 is TGTGCCAGCAGTGAAGTCAGGGTCAGCAATCAGCCCCAGCATTTT.

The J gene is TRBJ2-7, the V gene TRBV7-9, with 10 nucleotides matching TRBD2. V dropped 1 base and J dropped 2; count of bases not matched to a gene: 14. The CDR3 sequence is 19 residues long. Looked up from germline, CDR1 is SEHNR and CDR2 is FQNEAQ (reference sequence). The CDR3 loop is CASSLGSKASGSFPYEQYF. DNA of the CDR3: TGTGCCAGCAGCTTAGGTAGTAAGGCTAGCGGGAGTTTTCCCTACGAGCAGTACTTC.

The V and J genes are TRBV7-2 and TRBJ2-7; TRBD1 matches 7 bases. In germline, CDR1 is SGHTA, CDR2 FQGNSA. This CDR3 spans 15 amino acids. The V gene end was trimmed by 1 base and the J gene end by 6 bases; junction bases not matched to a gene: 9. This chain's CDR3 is CASSLDPGGLFEQYF. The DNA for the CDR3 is TGTGCCAGCAGCTTAGATCCAGGGGGTTTATTCGAGCAGTACTTC. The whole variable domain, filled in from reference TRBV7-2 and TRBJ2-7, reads GAGVSQSPSNKVTEKGKDVELRCDPISGHTALYWYRQSLGQGLEFLIYFQGNSAPDKSGLPSDRFSAERTGGSVSTLTIQRTQQEDSAVYLCASSLDPGGLFEQYFGPGTRLTVT.

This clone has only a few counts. CDR3 protein: CASSATGERFGYTF. CDR3 nucleotide sequence: TGCGCCAGCAGCGCTACAGGGGAGCGGTTTGGCTACACCTTC. This rearrangement joins TRBV5-1 to TRBJ1-2, with 7 bases aligning to TRBD1. The V and J ends lost 4 bases and 7 bases, in that order; junction bases with no gene match: 10. CDR1 is SGHRS and CDR2 is YFSETQ in the germline V gene. The CDR3 contains 14 residues.

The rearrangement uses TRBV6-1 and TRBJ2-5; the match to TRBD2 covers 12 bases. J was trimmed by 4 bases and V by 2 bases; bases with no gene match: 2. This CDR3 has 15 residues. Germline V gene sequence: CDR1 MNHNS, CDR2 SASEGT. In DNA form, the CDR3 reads TGTGCCAGCAGTGAACTAGCGGGAGGGCCAGAGACCCAGTACTTC. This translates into CASSELAGGPETQYF.

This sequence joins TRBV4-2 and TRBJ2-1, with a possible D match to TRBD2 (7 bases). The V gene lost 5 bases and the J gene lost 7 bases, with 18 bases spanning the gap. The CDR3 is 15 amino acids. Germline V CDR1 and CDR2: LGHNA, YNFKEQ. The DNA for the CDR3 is TGTGCCAGCAGCTTGTCTGCGGGGGCGGGTAATGAGCAGTTCTTC. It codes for CASSLSAGAGNEQFF.

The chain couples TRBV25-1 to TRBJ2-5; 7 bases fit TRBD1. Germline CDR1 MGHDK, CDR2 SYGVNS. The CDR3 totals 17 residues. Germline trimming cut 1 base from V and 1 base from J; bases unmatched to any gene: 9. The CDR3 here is CASSEWGTEATQETQYF. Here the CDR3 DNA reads TGTGCCAGCAGTGAATGGGGGACAGAGGCGACCCAAGAGACCCAGTACTTC. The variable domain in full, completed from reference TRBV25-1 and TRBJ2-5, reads EADIYQTPRYLVIGTGKKITLECSQTMGHDKMYWYQQDPGMELHLIHYSYGVNSTEKGDLSSESTVSRIRTEHFPLTLESARPSHTSQYLCASSEWGTEATQETQYFGPGTRLLVL.

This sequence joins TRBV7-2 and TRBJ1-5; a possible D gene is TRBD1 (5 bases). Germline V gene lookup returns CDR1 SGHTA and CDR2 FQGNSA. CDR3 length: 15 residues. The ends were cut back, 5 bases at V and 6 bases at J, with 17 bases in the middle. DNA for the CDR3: TGTGCCAGCAGCCCCGGGACCGCCTTGGGTCAGCCCCAGCATTTT. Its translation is CASSPGTALGQPQHF.

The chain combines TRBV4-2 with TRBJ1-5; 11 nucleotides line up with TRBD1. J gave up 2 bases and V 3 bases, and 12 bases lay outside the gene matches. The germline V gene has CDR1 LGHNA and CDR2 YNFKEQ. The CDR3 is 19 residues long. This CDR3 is CASSQGPGTGGVGNQPQHF. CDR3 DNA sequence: TGTGCCAGCAGCCAGGGTCCCGGGACAGGGGGTGTTGGCAATCAGCCCCAGCATTTT.

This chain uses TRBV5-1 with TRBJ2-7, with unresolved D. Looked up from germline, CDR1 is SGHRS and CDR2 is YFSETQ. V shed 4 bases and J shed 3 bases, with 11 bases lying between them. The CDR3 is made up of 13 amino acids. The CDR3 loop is CASSPRRSYEQYF. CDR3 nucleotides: TGCGCCAGCAGCCCCCGTCGTAGCTACGAGCAGTACTTC.

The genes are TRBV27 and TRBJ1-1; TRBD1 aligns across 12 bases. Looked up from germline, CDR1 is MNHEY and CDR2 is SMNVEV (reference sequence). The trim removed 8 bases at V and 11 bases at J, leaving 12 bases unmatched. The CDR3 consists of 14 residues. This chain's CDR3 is CASQIGTGGASAFF. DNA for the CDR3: TGTGCCAGCCAAATCGGGACAGGGGGCGCGTCTGCTTTCTTT.